What follows is one TCR beta chain and its context. This clone was observed a single time. Its target antigen remains unknown. No quality values exist for individual bases; no much larger clone is one base distant. The record originates from a study of Ad26.COV2.S vaccination and SARS-CoV-2 variants (dated by TCRdb to the early 2020s). Background on the whole study: Vaccine-arm donors came from COV1001, a multicentre, randomized, double-blind, placebo-controlled phase I-IIa trial of Ad26.COV2.S in healthy adults. Trial participants were randomized into five groups of five, in which low-dose or high-dose Ad26.COV2.S was given once or twice, or placebo was given on both occasions. Ad26.COV2.S was administered intramuscularly at a dose of 5x10^10 or 1x10^11 viral particles, either as one shot or as two shots given 56 days apart. TCRbeta repertoire sequencing was used to assess the specificity and breadth of SARS-CoV-2-reactive T cell receptors after Ad26.COV2.S vaccination. The TCR-sequenced set comprised roughly 30 samples: about 19 Ad26.COV2.S vaccine recipients, 5 placebo recipients and 8 SARS-CoV-2 convalescent individuals. Investigators did not know the trial group allocation while performing experiments and assessing outcomes.

The immunoSEQ Assay was used to sequence TCRbeta CDR3 regions. After extraction, genomic DNA underwent amplification by bias-controlled multiplex PCR, followed by high-throughput sequencing. In the authors' own workflow: To quantify the absolute abundance of every unique TCRbeta CDR3 region, sequences were collapsed and filtered. T cell fraction was estimated by normalizing TCRbeta template counts to usable DNA, with usable DNA measured through amplification of reference genes found in all nucleated cells. Repertoire TCRs were annotated as SARS-CoV-2-specific when V gene, CDR3 amino acid sequence and J gene were exactly matched to a known reactive TCR set. The reference SARS-CoV-2 TCR set was obtained from MIRA and was filtered for enrichment in COVID-19-positive ImmuneCODE repertoires, whereby public or cross-reactive TCRs were removed. Using the MIRA antigens, annotated TCRs were further analysed by specific ORF or by position within an ORF. Breadth was defined as annotated unique rearrangements over total unique productive rearrangements; depth was the summed frequency of those rearrangements. Group comparisons of TCR breadth used two-sided Wilcoxon rank-sum tests. As stored in TCRdb, this immuneACCESS dataset retains in-frame rearrangements with V and J assigned. A fraction of the clones does not appear; measured against another copy, unresolved V genes explain less than half of the discrepancy, and the remainder lacks a known reason. V, J and clone size reflect that table, while D and trimming were determined from the DNA. The sample table lists 250,000 or so clones, roughly 87% of them with a count of one. Roughly 3% of the sample belongs to the ten largest clones.

This sample's treatment or condition label indicates: roughly 19 received Ad26.COV2.S at low or high dose, single or two shots; five or six received placebo; per-sample allocation not given. Repertoires of vaccine and placebo recipients were sequenced from samples collected on day 63 after the first injection. Cohort 1b enrolled 20 to 30 adults aged 18-55 years at a single site in Boston, USA, between 29 July and 7 August 2020. Ad26.COV2.S was a replication-incompetent adenovirus type 26 vector that expressed a prefusion-stabilized SARS-CoV-2 spike protein derived from the original Wuhan strain. The germline V gene sets CDR1 to LGHNA and CDR2 to YSLEER. The CDR3 covers 15 residues, taking in both the cysteine and the phenylalanine. Only the CDR3 DNA stays, 45 bases, in frame from base 1. V is trimmed back by 0 bases and J by 5 bases, and the junction contains 4 bases that no gene match accounts for.

What the research found in general, with its limitations: The study was not powered to compare responses between vaccine doses or regimens. The authors noted that the TCR breadth and depth analyses may have underestimated total T cell responses. Ad26.COV2.S recipients had higher spike-specific TCR breadth than placebo recipients (P = 0.0014). Vaccine and placebo recipients had comparable non-spike TCR breadth, which fits with the vaccine containing only spike. After vaccination, substantial breadth of spike-specific CD8+ and CD4+ T cell responses was reported.

This TCR was sampled from a person aged 18-65 years who received the Ad26.COV2.S COVID-19 vaccine or a placebo. The chain is encoded by TRBV4-3 joined to TRBJ2-5; 9 junctional bases match TRBD1. The sequenced sample was peripheral blood, obtained in a trial of Ad26.COV2.S vaccine versus placebo. The DNA sequence is as follows: TGCGCCAGCAGCCAAGAAAGAACAGGGGGCGAGACCCAGTACTTC. It translates as CASSQERTGGETQYF.